The following is a T cell receptor (beta chain) sequence with its context. The antigen is not known. This sample was included in a study of cytomegalovirus exposure and HLA in healthy donors. V lost 4 bases and J 3 bases, leaving 16 bases between the germline ends. The CDR3 is 16 residues long. Germline V CDR1 and CDR2: MGHRA, YSYEKL. Overall study results and limits: As immune exposure information, only CMV serostatus was available. While the bulk of TCR sequences proved rare, some public TCRs turned up in many donors. A link between a missense DCLRE1C variant and TCR beta V- and J-gene trimming emerged from a later analysis.

PCR was performed using 60 Vbeta and 13 Jbeta primers. The protocol was immunoSEQ multiplex PCR, while the TCRdb copy is restricted to in-frame clones and leaves out a portion. The sample has under 110,000 clones; 75% are singletons. This chain joins TRBV4-1 and TRBJ1-5; D is possibly TRBD1 (5 bases). Sequenced: PBMCs. This receptor was identified in a male donor in good health and CMV-seropositive. The CDR3 DNA sequence: TGCGCCAGCAGCCCTCGGACACTCAACGCCAATCAGCCCCAGCATTTT. It translates to CASSPRTLNANQPQHF.